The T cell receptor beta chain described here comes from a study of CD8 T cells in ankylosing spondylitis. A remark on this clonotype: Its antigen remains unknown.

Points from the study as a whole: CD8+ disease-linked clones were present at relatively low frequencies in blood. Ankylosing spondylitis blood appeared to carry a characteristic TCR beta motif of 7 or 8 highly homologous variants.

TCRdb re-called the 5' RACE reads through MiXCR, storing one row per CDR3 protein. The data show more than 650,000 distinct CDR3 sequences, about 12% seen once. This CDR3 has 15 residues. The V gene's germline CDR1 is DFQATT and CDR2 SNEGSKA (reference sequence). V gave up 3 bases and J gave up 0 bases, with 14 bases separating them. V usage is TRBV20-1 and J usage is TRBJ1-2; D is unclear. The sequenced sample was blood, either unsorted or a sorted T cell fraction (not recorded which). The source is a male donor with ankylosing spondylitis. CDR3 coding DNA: TGCAGTGCTAGGGGGAGAAGGGAGGCTAACTATGGCTACACCTTC. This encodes CSARGRREANYGYTF.